These T cell receptor beta chains were read from a single sample in a study of technical replicates of blood from several donors. Method: immunoSEQ multiplex PCR; TCRdb's copy keeps in-frame clones and lacks some. This table holds under 75,000 clones, about 86% found once. Sample: PBMCs. The receptors come from a human donor in good health. Some clones in this sample may be carry-over from other donors' samples. Both conserved end residues are part of each CDR3. The D gene is left open where the match is weak. The listing skips clone size in some rows; elsewhere it reads once, few, many or a size class.

V gene	clone size	J gene	D gene	CDR3 DNA	CDR3 protein
TRBV19	-	TRBJ1-2	-	TGTGCCACTTCATCGGGTGGCTACACCTTC	CATSSGGYTF
TRBV9	-	TRBJ2-2	-	TGTGCCAGCAGCCCTAGGGTGGGAGCGGTCACCGGGGAGCTGTTTTTT	CASSPRVGAVTGELFF
TRBV30	once	TRBJ2-7	TRBD2	TGTGCCTGGAGCGTACTAGCGGGAAGCCTCGAGCAGTACTTC	CAWSVLAGSLEQYF
TRBV7-6	-	TRBJ2-7	-	TGTGCCAGCAGCTCCCTCGCTGGGGCCCCCCCCTACGAGCAGTACTTC	CASSSLAGAPPYEQYF
TRBV6-5	once	TRBJ2-7	-	TGTGCCAGCAGTTCCACAGGGATCCCCTACGAGCAGTACTTC	CASSSTGIPYEQYF
TRBV15	-	TRBJ1-5	-	TGTGCCACCAGCAGTGCACAGGGAGTTCAGCCCCAGCATTTT	CATSSAQGVQPQHF
TRBV5-1	-	TRBJ2-3	-	TGCGCCAGCAGCCCTGGACAGATGGTTGGCACAGATACGCAGTATTTT	CASSPGQMVGTDTQYF
TRBV30	-	TRBJ1-2	TRBD1	TGTGCCTGGAGTGTACGGGACAGGGTTGATGGCTACACCTTC	CAWSVRDRVDGYTF
TRBV6-1	-	TRBJ2-7	-	TGTGCCAGCGACAGGGAGGTAGGCTACGAGCAGTACTTC	CASDREVGYEQYF
TRBV7-2	-	TRBJ2-3	TRBD1	TGTGCCAGCAGCCCACAGACAGGGGTGGATACGCAGTATTTT	CASSPQTGVDTQYF
TRBV5-8	-	TRBJ1-2	-	TGTGCCAGCATCAAACGGGGGGGTTCCCGAAACTATGGCTACACCTTC	CASIKRGGSRNYGYTF
TRBV12-5	-	TRBJ2-1	-	TGTGCTAGTGGTTTGGTGGGGCCCGGCTCCTACAATGAGCAGTTCTTC	CASGLVGPGSYNEQFF
TRBV4-1	-	TRBJ2-5	-	TGCGCCAGCAGCCAAGCCTTGGAGGAGACCCAGTACTTC	CASSQALEETQYF
TRBV18	-	TRBJ2-3	-	TGTGCCAGCTCCCCTTACACAGATACGCAGTATTTT	CASSPYTDTQYF
TRBV6-5	-	TRBJ2-7	TRBD2	TGTGCCAGCAGTTACTCTATAGCGGGGCTATACGAGCAGTACTTC	CASSYSIAGLYEQYF
TRBV4-3	once	TRBJ2-7	-	TGCGCCAGCAGCCAAGATCATCAATCCTACGAGCAGTACTTC	CASSQDHQSYEQYF
TRBV5-1	once	TRBJ1-6	-	TGCGCCAGCAGCTTGGCCGGGGTGGGCTCCTATAATTCACCCCTCCACTTT	CASSLAGVGSYNSPLHF
TRBV11-2	-	TRBJ2-7	TRBD2	TGTGCCAGCAGCCCCCCGACTAGCGGGAGACACGAGCAGTACTTC	CASSPPTSGRHEQYF
TRBV5-6	-	TRBJ2-6	TRBD2	TGTGCCAGCAGCCCTAATTCAGGGAGGGCTGGGGCCAACGTCCTGACTTTC	CASSPNSGRAGANVLTF
TRBV27	-	TRBJ2-5	TRBD2	TGTGCCAGCAGAACCCTACTAGCGGGAAAGGGAGAGACCCAGTACTTC	CASRTLLAGKGETQYF
TRBV7-8	-	TRBJ2-7	TRBD2	TGTGCCAGCAGCCACGGACTAGCGGGGGCCTACGAGCAGTACTTC	CASSHGLAGAYEQYF
TRBV15	-	TRBJ2-1	TRBD1	TGTGCCACCAGCAGAGATGGGGACAGGGGAGTTGAGCAGTTCTTC	CATSRDGDRGVEQFF
TRBV7-9	-	TRBJ2-7	-	TGTGCCAGCAGCGTAACCGACATGGCAGGGTTATCAGAGCAGTACTTC	CASSVTDMAGLSEQYF
TRBV7-2	-	TRBJ1-2	-	TGTGCCAGCAGCTGGGCAGGGGTACTTGGCTACACCTTC	CASSWAGVLGYTF
TRBV30	-	TRBJ2-5	TRBD2	TGTGCCTGGAGTTTTAGGACTAGTTCACTTCGGCAAGAGACCCAGTACTTC	CAWSFRTSSLRQETQYF
TRBV19	-	TRBJ1-4	-	TGTGCCAGTAGTACCGGGACACAAACTAATGAAAAACTGTTTTTT	CASSTGTQTNEKLFF